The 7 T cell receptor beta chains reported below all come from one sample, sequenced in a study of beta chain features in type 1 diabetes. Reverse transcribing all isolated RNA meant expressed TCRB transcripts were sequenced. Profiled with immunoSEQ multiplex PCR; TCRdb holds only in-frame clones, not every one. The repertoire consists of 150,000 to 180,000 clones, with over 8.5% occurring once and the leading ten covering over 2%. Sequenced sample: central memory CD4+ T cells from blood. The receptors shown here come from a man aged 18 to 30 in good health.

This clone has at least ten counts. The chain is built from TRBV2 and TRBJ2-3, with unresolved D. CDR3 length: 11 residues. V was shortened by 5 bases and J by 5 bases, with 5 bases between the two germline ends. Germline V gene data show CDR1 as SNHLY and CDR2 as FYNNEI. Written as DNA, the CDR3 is TGTGCCAGCAGTCAGGAAGATACGCAGTATTTT. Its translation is CASSQEDTQYF.

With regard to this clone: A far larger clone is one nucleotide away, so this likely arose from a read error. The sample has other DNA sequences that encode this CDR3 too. Here the CDR3 reads CAWSVRGLTGKGETQYF. The CDR3 nucleotides are TGTGCCTGGAGTGTACGGGGCCTGACAGGCAAAGGGGAGACCCAGTACTTC. The J gene is TRBJ2-5, the V gene TRBV30; tentative D call: TRBD1 (6 bases). The CDR3 contains 17 residues. Germline lookup yields CDR1 GTSNPN and CDR2 SVGIG (reference sequence). Deletions cut 0 bases from V and 5 bases from J, with 22 bases between.

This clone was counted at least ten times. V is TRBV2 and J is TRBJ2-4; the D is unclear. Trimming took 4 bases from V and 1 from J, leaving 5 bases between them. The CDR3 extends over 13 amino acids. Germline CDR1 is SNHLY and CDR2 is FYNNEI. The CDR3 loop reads CASSGTAKNIQYF. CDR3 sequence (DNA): TGTGCCAGCAGTGGGACGGCCAAAAACATTCAGTACTTC.

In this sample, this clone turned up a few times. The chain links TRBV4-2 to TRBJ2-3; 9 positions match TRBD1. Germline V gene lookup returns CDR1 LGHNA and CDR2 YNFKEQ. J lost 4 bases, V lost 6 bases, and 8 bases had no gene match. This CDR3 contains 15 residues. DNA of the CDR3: TGTGCCAGCAGGGCACAGGGGGCGGTTGCAGATACGCAGTATTTT. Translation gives CASRAQGAVADTQYF.

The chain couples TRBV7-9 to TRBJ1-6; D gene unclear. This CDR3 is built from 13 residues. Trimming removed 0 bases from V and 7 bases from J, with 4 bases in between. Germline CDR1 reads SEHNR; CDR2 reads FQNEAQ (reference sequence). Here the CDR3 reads CASSLAGNSPLHF. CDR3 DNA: TGTGCCAGCAGCTTAGCAGGAAATTCACCCCTCCACTTT.

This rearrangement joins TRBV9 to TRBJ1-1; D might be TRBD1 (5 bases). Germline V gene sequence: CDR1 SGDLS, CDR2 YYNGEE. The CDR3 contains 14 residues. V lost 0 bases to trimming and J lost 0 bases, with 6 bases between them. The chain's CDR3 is CASSVGQLNTEAFF. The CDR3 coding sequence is TGTGCCAGCAGCGTAGGACAGTTGAACACTGAAGCTTTCTTT.

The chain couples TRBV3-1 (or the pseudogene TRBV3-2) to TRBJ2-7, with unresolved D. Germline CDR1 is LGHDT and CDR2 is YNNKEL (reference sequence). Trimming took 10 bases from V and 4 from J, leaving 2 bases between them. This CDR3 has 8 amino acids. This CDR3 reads CATYEQYF. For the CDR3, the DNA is TGTGCCACTTACGAGCAGTACTTC.